This note documents a single T cell receptor beta chain sequence. The antigen is unknown. Sequencing relied on a cDNA template that was reverse transcribed from extracted RNA. Produced via immunoSEQ multiplex PCR; TCRdb's table is partial and in-frame only. This table holds under 200,000 clones, 55% to 75% found once. This sample's treatment: oral pan-JAK inhibitor, 5-10 mg twice daily. The sample belongs to a study of CD8+ T cells in alopecia areata. Study in general: Treated individuals took tofacitinib by mouth, 5 to 10 mg twice daily.

This CDR3 is built from 15 residues. V shed 0 bases and J shed 14 bases, with 17 bases lying between them. Germline CDR1 reads MNHEY; CDR2 reads SMNVEV (reference sequence). General study findings and limits: Tofacitinib significantly brought down scalp clonality and expanded CD8+ clones among top 100.

The TCR was taken from a human donor with alopecia areata. The source was CD4+ T cells sorted from blood, collected at week 24, from a patient treated with tofacitinib. This sequence joins TRBV27 and TRBJ1-6; D not resolved. Here the CDR3 DNA reads TGTGCCAGCAGTTTATCGGGGATGGGGATCGGCGCCCTCCACTTT. Its protein product is CASSLSGMGIGALHF.